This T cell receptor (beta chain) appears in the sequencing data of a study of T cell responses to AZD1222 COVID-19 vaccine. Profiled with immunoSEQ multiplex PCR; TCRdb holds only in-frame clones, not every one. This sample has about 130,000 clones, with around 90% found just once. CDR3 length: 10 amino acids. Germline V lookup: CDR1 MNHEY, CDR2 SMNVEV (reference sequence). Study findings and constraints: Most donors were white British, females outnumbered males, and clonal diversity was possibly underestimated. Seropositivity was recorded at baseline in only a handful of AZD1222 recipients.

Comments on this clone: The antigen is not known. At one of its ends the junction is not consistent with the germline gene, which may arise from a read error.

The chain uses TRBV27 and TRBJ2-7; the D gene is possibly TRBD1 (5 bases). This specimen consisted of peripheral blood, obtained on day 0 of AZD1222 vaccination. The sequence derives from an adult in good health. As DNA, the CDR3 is TGTGCCATCAGTCAGGGCGAGCAGTACTTC. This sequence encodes CAISQGEQYF.